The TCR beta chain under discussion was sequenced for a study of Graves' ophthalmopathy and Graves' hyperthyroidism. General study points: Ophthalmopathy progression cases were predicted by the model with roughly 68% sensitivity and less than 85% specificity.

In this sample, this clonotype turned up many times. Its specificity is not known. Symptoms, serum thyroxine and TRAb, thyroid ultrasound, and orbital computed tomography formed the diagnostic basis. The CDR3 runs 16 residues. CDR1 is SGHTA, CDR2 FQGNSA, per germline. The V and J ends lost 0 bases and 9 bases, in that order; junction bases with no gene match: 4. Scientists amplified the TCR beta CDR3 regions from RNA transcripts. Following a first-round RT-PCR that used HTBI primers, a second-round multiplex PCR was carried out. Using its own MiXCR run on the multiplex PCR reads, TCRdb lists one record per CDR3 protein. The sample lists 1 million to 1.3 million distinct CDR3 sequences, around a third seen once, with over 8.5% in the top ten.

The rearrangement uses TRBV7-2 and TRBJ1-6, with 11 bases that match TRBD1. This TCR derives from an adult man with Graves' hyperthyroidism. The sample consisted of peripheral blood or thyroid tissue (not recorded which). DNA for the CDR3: TGTGCCAGCAGCTTAGCCCTGGACAGGGGGCCTTCACCCCTCCACTTT. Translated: CASSLALDRGPSPLHF.